Listed here are 6 T cell receptor beta chains from one sample, sequenced in a study of T cell responses to AZD1222 COVID-19 vaccine. TCRdb's table, derived via immunoSEQ multiplex PCR, lists solely in-frame clones and lacks some. The data contain about 70,000 clones, roughly nine tenths of them seen just once; the ten biggest clones take up around 1.3%. This sample comprised peripheral blood, obtained 28 days after the second AZD1222 dose. The receptors stem from an adult who received the AZD1222 COVID-19 vaccine.

CDR3: CASSIYNEQFF. The CDR3, as DNA: TGTGCCAGCAGTATATACAATGAGCAGTTCTTC. This chain joins TRBV6-2 or TRBV6-3 and TRBJ2-1; no clear D gene. V was shortened by 5 bases and J by 4 bases, with 3 bases between the two germline ends. Germline-derived CDR1 and CDR2 are MNHEY and SVGEGT. The CDR3 contains 11 residues.

The rearrangement joins TRBV6-4 to TRBJ1-6, with 7 bases aligning to TRBD1. This CDR3 is 13 amino acids long. V shed 6 bases and J 10 bases; nucleotides not matched to a gene: 6. CDR1 is MRHNA, CDR2 SNTAGT, per germline. The CDR3 spells CASSNSGGSPLHF. The CDR3 DNA sequence: TGTGCCAGCAGCAACTCAGGGGGGTCACCCCTCCACTTT.

The chain employs TRBV19 and TRBJ1-4; possibly TRBD1 for D (6 bases). This CDR3 has 18 amino acids. V dropped 7 bases and J dropped 0 bases, with 21 bases sitting between them. Germline lookup yields CDR1 LNHDA and CDR2 SQIVND (reference sequence). In DNA form, the CDR3 reads TGTGCCAGTAAACCGGGACACAGATCACCACCAACTAATGAAAAACTGTTTTTT. Protein product: CASKPGHRSPPTNEKLFF.

The chain recombines TRBV7-2 with TRBJ1-3; D ambiguous. V shed 4 bases and J shed 4 bases, with 8 bases lying between them. The CDR3 sequence is 13 residues long. Germline V gene data show CDR1 as SGHTA and CDR2 as FQGNSA. CDR3 loop: CASSSGIGNTIYF. CDR3 in DNA: TGTGCCAGCAGCTCTGGGATCGGAAACACCATATATTTT.

The V call is TRBV19, the J call TRBJ1-5; 8 nucleotides agree with TRBD1. V trimming: 3 bases; J trimming: 2 bases; junction bases outside the gene matches: 3. This CDR3 is built from 15 residues. CDR1 and CDR2 from the germline V gene are LNHDA and SQIVND (reference sequence). The DNA for the CDR3 is TGTGCCAGTAGTATCGACAGGGGAGGCAATCAGCCCCAGCATTTT. Its protein product is CASSIDRGGNQPQHF.

The chain is built from TRBV19 and TRBJ1-1; tentative D call: TRBD1 (6 bases). V gave up 5 bases and J gave up 0 bases, with 13 bases separating them. Germline V CDR1 and CDR2: LNHDA, SQIVND (reference sequence). The CDR3 spans 15 residues. CDR3 DNA: TGTGCCAGTAGTTTTCCAGGGGCAATGAACACTGAAGCTTTCTTT. Translating gives CASSFPGAMNTEAFF.